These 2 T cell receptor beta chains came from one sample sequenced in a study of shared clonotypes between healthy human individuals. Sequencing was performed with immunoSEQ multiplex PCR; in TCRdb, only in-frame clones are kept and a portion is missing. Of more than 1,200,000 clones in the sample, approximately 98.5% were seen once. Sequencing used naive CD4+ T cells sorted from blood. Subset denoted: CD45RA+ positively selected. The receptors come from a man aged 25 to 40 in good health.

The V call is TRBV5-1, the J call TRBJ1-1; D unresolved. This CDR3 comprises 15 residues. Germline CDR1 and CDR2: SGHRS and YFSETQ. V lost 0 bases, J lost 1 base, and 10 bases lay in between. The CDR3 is CASSLGLLGNTEAFF. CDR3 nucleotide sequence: TGCGCCAGCAGCTTGGGGCTGCTGGGGAACACTGAAGCTTTCTTT.

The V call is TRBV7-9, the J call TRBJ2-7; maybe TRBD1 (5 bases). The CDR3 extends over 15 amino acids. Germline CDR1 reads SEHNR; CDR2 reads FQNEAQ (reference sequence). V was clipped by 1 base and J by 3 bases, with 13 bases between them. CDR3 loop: CASSLVTGHLYEQYF. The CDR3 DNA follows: TGTGCCAGCAGCTTAGTGACCGGACATCTCTACGAGCAGTACTTC.